Listed here are 18 T cell receptor beta chains from one sample, sequenced in a study of blood T cell repertoires in COVID-19. Repertoires were generated with immunoSEQ multiplex PCR, while TCRdb's copy carries only in-frame clones and drops some. Of almost 250,000 clones listed, roughly 86% are singletons. Sequenced: peripheral blood. These receptors all stem from a woman aged 55-70 years who had recovered from COVID-19.

This chain connects TRBV7-3 to TRBJ2-5; 8 nucleotides agree with TRBD1. Looked up from germline, CDR1 is SGHTA and CDR2 is FQGTGA. There are 13 residues in the CDR3. With V trimmed by 5 bases and J by 5 bases, 4 bases remained unmatched. For the CDR3, the DNA is TGTGCCAGCAGCGCAGGGGGCGGTGAGACCCAGTACTTC. It specifies CASSAGGGETQYF.

The chain has TRBV19 and TRBJ1-1; possibly TRBD1 for D (5 bases). Per the germline V gene, CDR1 is LNHDA and CDR2 is SQIVND (reference sequence). Trimming left V 6 bases short and J 6 bases short, with 14 bases between. The CDR3 has 13 residues. The CDR3 here is CASSWGVGAEAFF. The DNA of the CDR3 is TGTGCCAGTAGCTGGGGGGTTGGGGCTGAAGCTTTCTTT.

This clone was seen a single time. The chain employs TRBV5-1 and TRBJ1-5, with TRBD1 identical over 7 bases. J gave up 9 bases and V 0 bases, and 6 bases lay outside the gene matches. The CDR3 is 14 amino acids. The germline gives CDR1 SGHRS, CDR2 YFSETQ. The CDR3 region has the DNA TGCGCCAGCAGCTTGGGACAGGGAAAAGGGCCCCAGCATTTT. It is translated as CASSLGQGKGPQHF.

Only one count was recorded for this clone. This rearrangement joins TRBV27 to TRBJ2-7; 12 bases align to TRBD2. Germline values: CDR1 MNHEY, CDR2 SMNVEV (reference sequence). J gave up 7 bases and V 3 bases, and 10 bases lay outside the gene matches. The CDR3 length is 16 residues. The CDR3 sequence is CASSLVLAGGSEEQYF. The CDR3 DNA reads as TGTGCCAGCAGTTTGGTACTAGCGGGGGGTTCAGAAGAGCAGTACTTC.

This clone was seen a few times. The chain has TRBV9 and TRBJ2-6, with TRBD2 matching 11 bases. This CDR3 region has 18 residues. Unmatched junction bases numbered 6, after V lost 0 bases and J lost 4 bases. Germline V gives CDR1 SGDLS, CDR2 YYNGEE. The CDR3 region is CASSVDSGGVAGANVLTF. The CDR3 nucleotides read TGTGCCAGCAGCGTAGATAGCGGGGGGGTCGCCGGGGCCAACGTCCTGACTTTC. Full variable domain (rest looked up from reference TRBV9 and TRBJ2-6): DSGVTQTPKHLITATGQRVTLRCSPRSGDLSVYWYQQSLDQGLQFLIQYYNGEERAKGNILERFSAQQFPDLHSELNLSSLELGDSALYFCASSVDSGGVAGANVLTFGAGSRLTVL.

The chain combines TRBV5-6 with TRBJ2-7; the match to TRBD1 covers 7 bases. Germline V gene lookup returns CDR1 SGHDT and CDR2 YYEEEE. J gave up 2 bases and V 4 bases, and 9 bases lay outside the gene matches. The CDR3 is 15 residues long. The CDR3 nucleotides are TGTGCCAGCAGCCTCCTCCTACAGGGGCCCTACGAGCAGTACTTC. Its protein product is CASSLLLQGPYEQYF.

The rearrangement joins TRBV7-3 to TRBJ2-1; 7 bases are a match to TRBD2. V dropped 2 bases and J dropped 7; count of bases not matched to a gene: 11. CDR1 and CDR2 from the germline V gene are SGHTA and FQGTGA. The CDR3 runs 16 residues. CDR3: CASSLSPNRGVNEQFF. DNA of the CDR3: TGTGCCAGCAGCTTATCCCCCAACCGGGGGGTGAATGAGCAGTTCTTC.

The V call is TRBV5-5, the J call TRBJ2-2; no clear D gene. Trimming removed 0 bases at V and 4 bases at J, with 4 bases between. The CDR3 is made up of 13 amino acids. Per germline, CDR1 SGHKS and CDR2 YYEKEE (reference sequence). CDR3 sequence reads: CASSLGVTGELFF. CDR3 nucleotides: TGTGCCAGCAGCTTGGGCGTCACCGGGGAGCTGTTTTTT.

This chain links TRBV18 with TRBJ1-2; TRBD1 agrees at 12 bases. The CDR3 extends over 15 amino acids. The trim removed 3 bases at V and 4 bases at J, leaving 3 bases unmatched. Germline lookup yields CDR1 KGHSH and CDR2 LQKENI. The CDR3 sequence: CASSPGQGAFYGYTF. DNA of the CDR3: TGTGCCAGCTCACCGGGACAGGGGGCTTTCTATGGCTACACCTTC. Looking up the rest from reference TRBV18 and TRBJ1-2 gives the full variable domain: NAGVMQNPRHLVRRRGQEARLRCSPMKGHSHVYWYRQLPEEGLKFMVYLQKENIIDESGMPKERFSAEFPKEGPSILRIQQVVRGDSAAYFCASSPGQGAFYGYTFGSGTRLTVV.

This sequence joins TRBV4-2 and TRBJ2-3; 8 nucleotides match TRBD2. The CDR3 consists of 16 residues. V lost 2 bases, J lost 3 bases, and 7 bases stayed unmatched. Germline assignment: CDR1 LGHNA and CDR2 YNFKEQ. This chain's CDR3 is CASSQSPRGGTDTQYF. The CDR3 DNA reads TGTGCCAGCAGCCAATCCCCCCGGGGGGGGACAGATACGCAGTATTTT.

The chain combines TRBV27 with TRBJ2-5; maybe TRBD1 (6 bases). Germline values: CDR1 MNHEY, CDR2 SMNVEV (reference sequence). The germline V and J ends were trimmed by 4 bases and 1 base, with 7 bases remaining between them. CDR3 length: 13 residues. The CDR3 loop is CASSWTVQETQYF. CDR3 DNA: TGTGCCAGCAGTTGGACAGTCCAAGAGACCCAGTACTTC.

On this clone itself: Within the sample, other DNA sequences also encode this same CDR3. This rearrangement joins TRBV5-1 to TRBJ2-5; 10 positions match TRBD2. V was clipped by 1 base and J by 5 bases; unmatched bases: 5. The CDR3 covers 15 residues. CDR1 and CDR2 (germline): SGHRS, YFSETQ. CDR3 DNA sequence: TGCGCCAGCAGCTTGACCGGGACTAGCGAGGAGACCCAGTACTTC. Its protein product is CASSLTGTSEETQYF.

This chain uses TRBV7-9 with TRBJ1-2; 8 bases match TRBD1. Germline trimming cut 5 bases from V and 6 bases from J; bases unmatched to any gene: 8. Germline assignment: CDR1 SEHNR and CDR2 FQNEAQ (reference sequence). The CDR3 covers 14 residues. The CDR3 here is CASSIGQGHDGYTF. CDR3 nucleotide sequence: TGTGCCAGCAGCATAGGACAGGGTCATGATGGCTACACCTTC.

The rearrangement uses TRBV28 and TRBJ1-4; TRBD1 aligns across 12 bases. This CDR3 has 16 residues. Looked up from germline, CDR1 is MDHEN and CDR2 is SYDVKM. Losses at the gene ends were 6 bases for V and 2 bases for J; bases not matched to a gene: 4. CDR3 bases: TGTGCCAGCAGCACCGGGACAGGGGGCACTAATGAAAAACTGTTTTTT. It codes for CASSTGTGGTNEKLFF.

The chain couples TRBV2 to TRBJ1-1; tentative D call: TRBD1 (6 bases). V was cut by 6 bases and J by 2 bases, with 10 bases left in between. Germline V lookup: CDR1 SNHLY, CDR2 FYNNEI. The CDR3 totals 13 residues. The chain's CDR3 is CASRRTANTEAFF. The CDR3 coding sequence is TGTGCCAGCAGGCGGACAGCTAACACTGAAGCTTTCTTT.

The chain combines TRBV5-1 with TRBJ2-3; 11 bases match TRBD2. Unmatched junction bases numbered 4, after V lost 3 bases and J lost 1 base. Germline V gene data show CDR1 as SGHRS and CDR2 as YFSETQ. This CDR3 spans 16 amino acids. CDR3 protein: CASSSILAGGTDTQYF. The CDR3 DNA sequence: TGCGCCAGCAGCTCCATACTAGCGGGGGGCACAGATACGCAGTATTTT.

Only one count was recorded for this clone. The chain employs TRBV25-1 and TRBJ2-7, with 8 bases matching TRBD1. The V and J ends lost 8 bases and 2 bases, in that order; junction bases with no gene match: 2. This CDR3 has 12 amino acids. Germline-derived CDR1 and CDR2 are MGHDK and SYGVNS. CDR3 amino acids: CASGDRPYEQYF. DNA of the CDR3: TGTGCCAGCGGGGACAGGCCCTACGAGCAGTACTTC.

V is TRBV5-5 and J is TRBJ2-7; 12 bases are shared with TRBD1. V trimming: 7 bases; J trimming: 4 bases; junction bases outside the gene matches: 6. Germline CDR1 reads SGHKS; CDR2 reads YYEKEE (reference sequence). CDR3 length: 14 residues. CDR3 loop: CASYWGQGAYEQYF. CDR3 DNA sequence: TGTGCCAGCTACTGGGGACAGGGGGCTTACGAGCAGTACTTC.